The 11 T cell receptor beta chains below come from one sample, sequenced in a study of vaccination and CD4 T cells after COVID-19. The Oncomine TCR Beta short-read assay was applied to DNA of cultured CD4+ T cells. TCRdb passed the PCR reads through MiXCR, listing each CDR3 protein once. This table holds under 30,000 distinct CDR3 sequences, roughly 38% found once. Time point meaning: late sampling 161 to 241 days after vaccination in three convalescent patients. As to treatment: 10-day PBMC culture with coronavirus spike peptide pools or control peptides (ViraFEST assay). These TCRs are of unknown antigen specificity. The sample here was CD4+ T cells from blood, cultured in vitro, taken about 7 months after SARS-CoV-2 vaccination. The receptors shown here come from a human donor who had recovered from COVID-19.

This clonotype was observed a handful of times. V and J are TRBV6-1 and TRBJ1-5, with D hard to call. This CDR3 has 13 residues. V gave up 4 bases and J gave up 5 bases, with 9 bases separating them. Germline CDR1 reads MNHNS; CDR2 reads SASEGT. CDR3 protein: CASSVTRDQPQHF. CDR3 bases: TGTGCCAGCAGTGTCACGAGAGATCAGCCCCAGCATTTT.

This chain connects TRBV19 to TRBJ2-5; D may be TRBD1 (6 bases). The V end was cut by 4 bases, the J end by 4 bases, with 7 bases between. The CDR3 spans 12 residues. Germline CDR1 and CDR2: LNHDA and SQIVND (reference sequence). The CDR3 here is CASSKGGETQYF. The CDR3 nucleotides read TGTGCCAGTAGTAAAGGGGGAGAGACCCAGTACTTC.

V is TRBV6-1 and J is TRBJ2-1; 12 positions match TRBD2. Germline V gene lookup returns CDR1 MNHNS and CDR2 SASEGT. CDR3 length: 17 amino acids. The V segment lost 6 bases and the J segment 0 bases; nucleotides outside the gene matches: 6. CDR3: CASSGLAGQSSYNEQFF. DNA of the CDR3: TGTGCCAGCAGCGGACTAGCGGGACAGAGCTCCTACAATGAGCAGTTCTTC.

The genes are TRBV28 and TRBJ2-7; D call uncertain. The V and J ends lost 3 bases and 2 bases respectively, with 8 bases between them. CDR1 is MDHEN, CDR2 SYDVKM, per germline. CDR3 length: 13 residues. CDR3 DNA: TGTGCCAGCAGTTTTAGTGTAGCCTACGAGCAGTACTTC. Its translation is CASSFSVAYEQYF.

This clonotype was observed a handful of times. The CDR3 sequence is CASSPGGGSNYGYTF. As DNA, the CDR3 is TGTGCCAGCAGCCCTGGAGGAGGCTCCAACTATGGCTACACCTTC. The V and J genes are TRBV6-1 and TRBJ1-2; no firm D call. This CDR3 contains 15 residues. CDR1 and CDR2 from the germline V gene are MNHNS and SASEGT. V lost 6 bases, J lost 2 bases, and 16 bases lay in between.

J is TRBJ2-3 and V is TRBV18; no firm D call. The CDR3 contains 12 residues. Deletions cut 2 bases from V and 1 base from J, with 1 base between. Germline V gene sequence: CDR1 KGHSH, CDR2 LQKENI. CDR3 protein: CASSPGTDTQYF. The DNA of the CDR3 is TGTGCCAGCTCACCAGGCACAGATACGCAGTATTTT. The full variable domain, completed using reference TRBV18 and TRBJ2-3, is NAGVMQNPRHLVRRRGQEARLRCSPMKGHSHVYWYRQLPEEGLKFMVYLQKENIIDESGMPKERFSAEFPKEGPSILRIQQVVRGDSAAYFCASSPGTDTQYFGPGTRLTVL.

This chain connects TRBV6-1 to TRBJ1-1; D perhaps matches TRBD1 (6 bases). This CDR3 comprises 16 residues. V was cut by 5 bases and J by 8 bases, with 24 bases left in between. CDR1 and CDR2 from the germline V gene are MNHNS and SASEGT. CDR3 sequence: CASSRRQERGNSEAFF. The CDR3, as DNA: TGTGCCAGCAGTCGGAGACAGGAACGGGGGAATTCCGAAGCTTTCTTT.

The chain employs TRBV21-1 and TRBJ1-5; TRBD1, the D gene given by the table, was not confirmed from the DNA. TRBV21-1 is a listed pseudogene. The length of the CDR3 is 15 residues. The CDR3 sequence: CASSNGTGGVQPQHF. CDR3 nucleotide sequence: TGTGCCAGCAGCAACGGGACAGGGGGCGTGCAGCCCCAGCATTTT.

The genes are TRBV20-1 and TRBJ1-3, with 7 bases matching TRBD1. Trimming removed 6 bases from V and 4 bases from J; junction bases left unmatched: 9. The germline gives CDR1 DFQATT, CDR2 SNEGSKA (reference sequence). The CDR3 sequence is 14 residues long. CDR3 DNA sequence: TGCAGTGCCCCGGGACAGAACGCCGGAAACACCATATATTTT. The encoded protein is CSAPGQNAGNTIYF.

V and J are TRBV18 and TRBJ1-5; D is ambiguous. Germline V gives CDR1 KGHSH, CDR2 LQKENI. Trimming cost V 0 bases and J 1 base, with 10 bases left between them. This CDR3 comprises 16 residues. The CDR3 here is CASSPPNSRSNQPQHF. CDR3 coding DNA: TGTGCCAGCTCACCACCGAACAGTAGGAGCAATCAGCCCCAGCATTTT.

This clonotype turned up a few times. The chain has TRBV20-1 and TRBJ2-2; a weak D match, TRBD2 (5 bases). V lost 4 bases, J lost 3 bases, and 15 bases lay in between. CDR3 length: 15 residues. CDR1 is DFQATT and CDR2 is SNEGSKA in the germline V gene (reference sequence). The CDR3 DNA follows: TGCAGTGCTATTCGAGGGAGCTTAGACACCGGGGAGCTGTTTTTT. Translated, it gives CSAIRGSLDTGELFF.